The entry below describes one T cell receptor (beta chain). Antigen: not known. One junction end does not reproduce the germline sequence, and a read error may be involved. The source of the sample is a study of blood T cells in healthy people across ages. Broader study findings: Diversity estimates drawn from one million T cells were deemed underestimates. It was not possible, with unsorted PBMCs, to conclusively compare naive and antigen-experienced cells.

Sample-barcoded 5' priming and a J-beta primer mix drove a second PCR of 7 to 11 cycles. Each of the cDNA molecules was tagged by a template-switch adaptor with 12 random nucleotides. TCRdb re-derived calls from the 5' RACE reads in MiXCR, one entry per CDR3 protein. The sample yields 780,000 or so distinct CDR3 sequences, more than 55% seen once. The donors, aged roughly 6 to 90, were healthy Caucasians from Russia. The CDR3 totals 19 residues. Germline V lookup: CDR1 LNHNV, CDR2 YYDKDF (reference sequence). The specimen sequenced was blood. The TCR was taken from a man aged 40-49 years in good health. The chain combines TRBV15 with TRBJ1-5; 10 bases line up with TRBD1. The CDR3 DNA follows: TGTGTCACCAGCGACGGGACAGGGGATAGTAAAAGCGGCAATCAGCCCCAGCATTTT. Translating it yields CVTSDGTGDSKSGNQPQHF.